The 15 T cell receptor beta chains listed next were all sequenced from one sample in a study of T-cell memory formation after mild COVID-19 (dated by TCRdb to about 2021). The library was obtained by 5' RACE. Reads for this sample came from an Illumina NovaSeq 6000. Using fastp trimming at Q25 and MiXCR clonotype assembly, TCRdb reanalyzed the public sequencing data and kept in-frame beta chains. Each CDR3 protein appears once, grouped with its most common genes and DNA. This sample holds about 150,000 distinct CDR3 sequences; under 7% were observed only once. The top ten clones comprise approximately 2.2% of the sample. Sequenced: PBMCs or a T cell subset sorted from them (not recorded which). The receptor source for this set is an adult woman who had mild COVID-19 (a few samples of this study predate the infection). The sample titles of this study are shuffled in the database, so cell type and time point are left out; the donor was told from shared clones.

This clonotype came up many times. The rearrangement joins TRBV4-3 to TRBJ2-1; D perhaps matches TRBD2 (6 bases). Germline V gene sequence: CDR1 LGHNA, CDR2 YSLEER. Trimming stripped 0 bases from V and 2 bases from J, with 11 bases between. The length of the CDR3 is 16 residues. This CDR3 reads CASSQDGTGTYNEQFF. The DNA of the CDR3 is TGCGCCAGCAGCCAAGACGGGACTGGAACCTACAATGAGCAGTTCTTC.

This rearrangement joins TRBV20-1 to TRBJ1-1; perhaps TRBD1 as D (5 bases). Germline V gene data show CDR1 as DFQATT and CDR2 as SNEGSKA (reference sequence). This CDR3 region has 15 residues. Between the trimmed V and J ends, which lost 0 bases and 4 bases, there was a span of 15 bases. The CDR3 protein is CSARDHGPGSTEAFF. Here the CDR3 DNA reads TGCAGTGCTAGAGATCATGGACCAGGGTCCACTGAAGCTTTCTTT.

This clonotype was detected many times. This CDR3 reads CASSLRGGYNEQFF. In DNA, the CDR3 is TGTGCCAGCAGTCTACGGGGGGGGTACAATGAGCAGTTCTTC. The chain is built from TRBV12-3 or TRBV12-4 and TRBJ2-1, with TRBD2 identical over 8 bases. The CDR3 covers 14 residues. V dropped 5 bases and J dropped 4; count of bases not matched to a gene: 4.

This clonotype appeared many times. The chain couples TRBV18 to TRBJ1-6; D gene ambiguous. CDR1 is KGHSH and CDR2 is LQKENI in the germline V gene. This CDR3 has 13 amino acids. The V end was cut by 4 bases, the J end by 4 bases, with 5 bases between. CDR3 in DNA: TGTGCCAGCTCACGGGAATATAATTCACCCCTCCACTTT. This encodes CASSREYNSPLHF.

The rearrangement links TRBV24-1 to TRBJ2-2, with 8 positions matching TRBD1. The germline CDR1 and CDR2 sequences are KGHDR and SFDVKD. Losses at the gene ends were 4 bases for V and 6 bases for J; bases not matched to a gene: 6. CDR3 length: 15 amino acids. CDR3 amino acids: CATSDLDRESGELFF. DNA of the CDR3: TGTGCCACCAGTGACCTGGACAGGGAATCCGGGGAGCTGTTTTTT.

The chain joins TRBV5-1 to TRBJ1-2; 9 bases are a match to TRBD1. This CDR3 has 14 residues. The junction had 4 bases not matched to a gene; V was cut back by 0 bases and J by 7 bases. Germline CDR1 SGHRS, CDR2 YFSETQ. The CDR3 DNA reads as TGCGCCAGCAGCTTGGCCGGACAGGGGAGTGGCTACACCTTC. Protein sequence: CASSLAGQGSGYTF.

This clonotype was counted many times. The rearrangement links TRBV10-3 to TRBJ2-1; TRBD2 matches 9 bases. V lost 8 bases to trimming and J lost 6 bases; unmatched junction nucleotides: 11. CDR1 is ENHRY, CDR2 SYGVKD, per germline. The CDR3 is 15 residues long. DNA of the CDR3: TGTGCCATCGGGACCCACGCGGGAGGGCCCAATGAGCAGTTCTTC. Residues: CAIGTHAGGPNEQFF.

This clonotype showed up many times. This chain uses TRBV29-1 with TRBJ2-1; TRBD2 might be the D (5 bases). Trimming removed 7 bases at V and 0 bases at J, with 10 bases between. CDR1 and CDR2 (germline): SQVTM, ANQGSEA. This CDR3 contains 13 residues. CDR3 protein: CSGRGSSYNEQFF. The CDR3 region has the DNA TGCAGCGGCCGAGGGAGCTCCTACAATGAGCAGTTCTTC.

On this clonotype: One end of the junction does not line up with germline, which may come from a read error. This chain links TRBV7-8 with TRBJ1-6, with TRBD1 matching 9 bases. From germline, CDR1 is SGHVS and CDR2 FQNEAQ. This CDR3 contains 14 residues. The CDR3 loop reads CASSSRDRDSPLHF. In DNA, the CDR3 is TGTGCCAGCAGCTCCCGGGACAGGGATTCCCCCCTCCACTTT. The whole variable domain, filled in from reference TRBV7-8 and TRBJ1-6, reads GAGVSQSPRYKVAKRGQDVALRCDPISGHVSLFWYQQALGQGPEFLTYFQNEAQLDKSGLPSDRFFAERPEGSVSTLKIQRTQQEDSAVYLCASSSRDRDSPLHFGNGTRLTVT.

This clonotype was observed many times. The V gene is TRBV5-6, the J gene TRBJ1-1, with D perhaps TRBD1 (6 bases). V lost 4 bases and J lost 1, with 23 bases in between. The germline CDR1 and CDR2 sequences are SGHDT and YYEEEE. The CDR3 has 18 amino acids. CDR3 nucleotide sequence: TGTGCCAGCAGCGGACCCGACAGGTTAAGGGCCGGGAACACTGAAGCTTTCTTT. Translated: CASSGPDRLRAGNTEAFF.

The chain joins TRBV12-3 or TRBV12-4 to TRBJ1-1; possibly TRBD1 for D (5 bases). The V and J ends lost 4 bases and 1 base respectively, with 7 bases between them. The CDR3 is 13 residues long. DNA for the CDR3: TGTGCCAGCAGTTGGGGCCCGAACACTGAAGCTTTCTTT. It encodes CASSWGPNTEAFF.

The table lists this clonotype with a few counts. The chain employs TRBV12-3 or TRBV12-4 and TRBJ2-2, with TRBD2 as a possible D gene (5 bases). The CDR3 is made up of 15 amino acids. V dropped 10 bases and J dropped 6 bases, with 21 bases sitting between them. For the CDR3, the DNA is TGTGCCACCAAGAGGGTGGGGATGTTCGCCGGGGAGCTGTTTTTT. Its translation is CATKRVGMFAGELFF.

This clonotype was found many times. This sequence joins TRBV14 and TRBJ2-1; 10 bases fit TRBD2. The CDR3 loop spans 15 amino acids. V was clipped by 2 bases and J by 7 bases; unmatched bases: 5. CDR1 is SGHDN and CDR2 is FVKESK in the germline V gene. The CDR3 loop is CASSQLAGVSNEQFF. The CDR3 DNA is TGTGCCAGCAGCCAACTAGCGGGAGTTTCAAATGAGCAGTTCTTC.

This sequence joins TRBV18 and TRBJ1-1; 9 bases are a match to TRBD1. The V segment lost 3 bases and the J segment 2 bases; nucleotides outside the gene matches: 4. Germline CDR1 KGHSH, CDR2 LQKENI. The CDR3 length is 15 residues. CDR3 residues: CASSPKDRGNTEAFF. The CDR3 DNA reads TGTGCCAGCTCACCCAAGGACAGGGGAAACACTGAAGCTTTCTTT. Full variable domain (outside the CDR3, taken from reference TRBV18 and TRBJ1-1): NAGVMQNPRHLVRRRGQEARLRCSPMKGHSHVYWYRQLPEEGLKFMVYLQKENIIDESGMPKERFSAEFPKEGPSILRIQQVVRGDSAAYFCASSPKDRGNTEAFFGQGTRLTVV.

This clonotype was detected only a few times. The chain links TRBV20-1 to TRBJ2-3; 7 nucleotides line up with TRBD1. V shed 6 bases, J shed 4 bases, and the junction held 7 bases outside the gene matches. The germline CDR1 and CDR2 sequences are DFQATT and SNEGSKA (reference sequence). The CDR3 is 13 amino acids. This chain's CDR3 is CSAQTGPADTQYF. The DNA of the CDR3 is TGCAGTGCCCAGACAGGGCCCGCAGATACGCAGTATTTT.